A selection of T cell receptor beta chains follows, all from one sample in a study of human T cells and chemical hapten exposure. TCRdb reprocessed the RACE reads with MiXCR, giving one entry per CDR3 protein. The sample includes approximately 340,000 distinct CDR3 sequences, around 6.9% seen only once; the top ten take about 8%. The sequencing here drew on whole blood, taken in connection with sensitization to the hapten diphenylcyclopropenone (DPC). The receptors were sampled from a woman in her late teens or twenties with alopecia areata. Some clones in this sample may be carry-over from other donors' samples. Each CDR3 is given with its conserved first and last residue. Each record gives: clone size, V gene, J gene, D gene, CDR3 DNA, CDR3 protein. The D gene is left open where the match is weak. Only part of the rows carry a size: once, few, many, or a class if the clone is expanded.

many	TRBV5-1	TRBJ2-1	TRBD1	TGCGCCAGCAGCTTGGGGCCCGGGACAGATAACAATGAGCAGTTCTTC	CASSLGPGTDNNEQFF
many	TRBV12-3/TRBV12-4	TRBJ1-3	.	TGTGCCAGCAGGGACGGAGCTGGAAACACCATATATTTT	CASRDGAGNTIYF
few	TRBV20-1	TRBJ2-1	.	TGCAGTGCCCCCGATGGGGGCAGGGACCCTTACAATGAGCAGTTCTTC	CSAPDGGRDPYNEQFF
few	TRBV7-2	TRBJ2-3	TRBD2	TGTGCCAGCAGCCAGGGACTAGCGGGGGGAGTCGCAGATACGCAGTATTTT	CASSQGLAGGVADTQYF
few	TRBV20-1	TRBJ2-4	TRBD2	TGCAGTGCTGGGGGGGTTAGTAGGGACGCCAAAAACATTCAGTACTTC	CSAGGVSRDAKNIQYF
few	TRBV6-2/TRBV6-3	TRBJ2-3	.	TGTGCCAGCAGCCGAGGGATCGGAACAGATACGCAGTATTTT	CASSRGIGTDTQYF
few	TRBV13	TRBJ2-3	TRBD2	TGTGCCAGGAGCTCTAGCGGGGGTGCAACAGATACGCAGTATTTT	CARSSSGGATDTQYF
many	TRBV5-1	TRBJ2-5	.	TGCGCCAGCAGCCGCCGGGACTCCCAAGAGACCCAGTACTTC	CASSRRDSQETQYF
.	TRBV29-1	TRBJ2-7	.	TGCAGCGTTCTCCCGACAGCATCCTACGAGCAGTACTTC	CSVLPTASYEQYF
few	TRBV5-1	TRBJ1-1	.	TGCGCCAGCAGCTTTTCGGAGGGGCGCGGCACTGAAGCTTTCTTT	CASSFSEGRGTEAFF
few	TRBV6-1	TRBJ1-2	TRBD1	TGTGCCAGCAGTGAATTGAAAGGGGGCATCCTTGGCTACACCTTC	CASSELKGGILGYTF
few	TRBV20-1	TRBJ1-2	.	TGCAGTGCTAGAGATAGCGTACGGACTTGGGGAGGCTACACCTTC	CSARDSVRTWGGYTF
.	TRBV2	TRBJ2-5	TRBD1	TGTGCCAGCATTCCTGACAGGGAAGAGACCCAGTACTTC	CASIPDREETQYF
.	TRBV29-1	TRBJ1-2	TRBD1	TGCAGCGTGGAGGACAGGGATAGGGGTGGCTACACCTTC	CSVEDRDRGGYTF
many	TRBV6-2/TRBV6-3	TRBJ2-5	.	TGTGCCAGCAGTTACTCAACTAGGAAGACCCAGTACTTC	CASSYSTRKTQYF
.	TRBV7-2	TRBJ2-3	.	TGTGCCAGCAGCTTAGCCAAACGGGGTATAGATACGCAGTATTTT	CASSLAKRGIDTQYF
many	TRBV6-5	TRBJ2-2	.	TGTGCCAGCAGTCCTCAGAGTGGCGGGGAGCTGTTTTTT	CASSPQSGGELFF
many	TRBV7-2	TRBJ1-2	.	TGTGCCAGCAGCTTAGAGAACTATGGCTACACCTTC	CASSLENYGYTF
.	TRBV6-5	TRBJ2-5	.	TGTGCCAGCAGTTCTTATTTACTCCGAGGGACCCAGTACTTC	CASSSYLLRGTQYF
many	TRBV7-2	TRBJ1-1	.	TGTGCCAGCAGCTTAGTGGGCCTGAACACTGAAGCTTTCTTT	CASSLVGLNTEAFF
.	TRBV27	TRBJ1-4	.	TGTGCCAGCAGCCTTCGGCCAACTAATGAAAAACTGTTTTTT	CASSLRPTNEKLFF
many	TRBV6-2/TRBV6-3	TRBJ2-7	.	TGTGCCAGCAGTTACGCCTCCCCCACTGTCTACGAGCAGTACTTC	CASSYASPTVYEQYF